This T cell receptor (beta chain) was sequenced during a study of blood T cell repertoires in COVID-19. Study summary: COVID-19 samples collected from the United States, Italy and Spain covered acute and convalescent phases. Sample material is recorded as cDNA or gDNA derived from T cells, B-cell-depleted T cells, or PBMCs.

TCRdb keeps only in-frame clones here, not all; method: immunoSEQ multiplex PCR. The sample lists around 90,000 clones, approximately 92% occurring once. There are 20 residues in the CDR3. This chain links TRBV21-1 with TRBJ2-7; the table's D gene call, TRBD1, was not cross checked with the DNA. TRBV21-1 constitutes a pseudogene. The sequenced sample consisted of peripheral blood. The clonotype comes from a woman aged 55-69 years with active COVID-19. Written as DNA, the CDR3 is TGTGCCAGCAGCAAAGGGGCGGGACAGAAGCGTAGACAGAGCTCCTACGAGCAGTACTTC. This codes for CASSKGAGQKRRQSSYEQYF.